Below, 32 T cell receptor beta chains from the same sample are listed, as sequenced in a study of blood T cell repertoires in COVID-19. Profiling relied on immunoSEQ multiplex PCR, and the TCRdb table lists in-frame clones only, not all of them. The sample has 120,000 to 150,000 clones; about 88% are singletons. The sequenced sample consisted of peripheral blood. All receptors come from a human donor in a cohort sampled during active COVID-19.

The chain is built from TRBV29-1 and TRBJ2-5, with D possibly being TRBD2 (5 bases). The ends were cut back, 0 bases at V and 3 bases at J, with 11 bases in the middle. The germline V gene has CDR1 SQVTM and CDR2 ANQGSEA. The CDR3 loop spans 14 amino acids. The CDR3 DNA reads TGCAGCGTTGAAGAAATAGCGACTAAAGAGACCCAGTACTTC. Amino acid sequence: CSVEEIATKETQYF.

The chain couples TRBV18 to TRBJ2-5, with D unclear. The CDR3 sequence is 12 residues long. The V gene's germline CDR1 is KGHSH and CDR2 LQKENI. V lost 6 bases, J lost 0 bases, and 5 bases lay in between. CDR3 region: CASSLYQETQYF. The CDR3, as DNA: TGTGCCAGCTCCCTTTACCAAGAGACCCAGTACTTC.

The chain combines TRBV5-1 with TRBJ2-3, with D uncertain. The germline gives CDR1 SGHRS, CDR2 YFSETQ. This CDR3 contains 12 residues. The V end was cut by 5 bases, the J end by 2 bases, with 6 bases between. CDR3 sequence (DNA): TGCGCCAGCAGACTCAACACAGATACGCAGTATTTT. Amino acids: CASRLNTDTQYF.

The gene calls are TRBV6-4 and TRBJ2-7; 9 bases agree with TRBD2. V shed 2 bases and J 9 bases; nucleotides not matched to a gene: 2. The CDR3 extends over 12 amino acids. Germline V gene sequence: CDR1 MRHNA, CDR2 SNTAGT. The CDR3 bases are TGTGCCAGCAGTGACCCTAGCGGGACGCAGTACTTC. Residues: CASSDPSGTQYF.

The V call is TRBV7-2, the J call TRBJ2-3, with a possible D match to TRBD2 (7 bases). The ends were cut back, 1 base at V and 4 bases at J, with 18 bases in the middle. There are 17 residues in the CDR3. Germline values: CDR1 SGHTA, CDR2 FQGNSA. CDR3: CASSLEPTGRAADTQYF. The CDR3 DNA follows: TGTGCCAGCAGCTTAGAACCCACAGGGAGGGCAGCAGATACGCAGTATTTT.

This clone came up a few times. The chain couples TRBV10-1 to TRBJ2-7, with no clear D. The CDR3 is 14 residues long. From germline, CDR1 is WNHNN and CDR2 SYGVQD (reference sequence). Trimming removed 6 bases at V and 3 bases at J, with 15 bases between. The CDR3 nucleotides are TGCGCCAGCAGCCGCGGTCCCCCGGACTACGAGCAGTACTTC. Residues: CASSRGPPDYEQYF.

As regards this clone: The sample contains more than one DNA sequence encoding this CDR3. This chain connects TRBV9 to TRBJ2-5; 9 bases are a match to TRBD2. The V and J ends lost 4 bases and 1 base, in that order; junction bases with no gene match: 11. CDR1 is SGDLS, CDR2 YYNGEE, per germline. The CDR3 covers 17 residues. The CDR3 here is CASSPPWKRGVQETQYF. CDR3 nucleotide sequence: TGTGCCAGCAGCCCCCCTTGGAAGCGGGGGGTCCAAGAGACCCAGTACTTC.

The rearrangement uses TRBV19 and TRBJ1-1; a possible D gene is TRBD1 (6 bases). The germline CDR1 and CDR2 sequences are LNHDA and SQIVND (reference sequence). The CDR3 is 15 residues long. Between the trimmed V and J ends, which lost 6 bases and 0 bases, there was a span of 14 bases. This chain's CDR3 is CASRDGQIMNTEAFF. CDR3 DNA: TGTGCCAGTAGGGACGGACAGATCATGAACACTGAAGCTTTCTTT.

The V gene is TRBV4-3, the J gene TRBJ2-7; 14 bases are shared with TRBD2. With 4 bases clipped from V and 2 bases from J, the junction kept 1 base outside the gene matches. CDR3 size: 15 residues. Germline CDR1 is LGHNA and CDR2 is YSLEER. The CDR3 sequence is CASSLTSGGAYEQYF. In DNA, the CDR3 is TGCGCCAGCAGCCTGACTAGCGGGGGGGCCTACGAGCAGTACTTC.

The chain has TRBV28 and TRBJ1-2, with 9 bases lining up with TRBD1. The length of the CDR3 is 14 residues. Looked up from germline, CDR1 is MDHEN and CDR2 is SYDVKM. V gave up 5 bases and J gave up 7 bases; unmatched junction bases: 8. DNA of the CDR3: TGTGCCAGCAGTCGTCGGGACAGGGTCAGTGGCTACACCTTC. Encoded protein: CASSRRDRVSGYTF.

The chain links TRBV28 to TRBJ1-2; TRBD1 is a possible D gene (5 bases). The germline V and J ends were trimmed by 6 bases and 1 base, with 9 bases remaining between them. In germline, CDR1 is MDHEN, CDR2 SYDVKM. This CDR3 is built from 13 residues. In DNA form, the CDR3 reads TGTGCCAGCAGGGCAGGGATTAACTATGGCTACACCTTC. It is translated as CASRAGINYGYTF.

The gene calls are TRBV19 and TRBJ2-1, with D possibly matching TRBD1 (6 bases). Germline assignment: CDR1 LNHDA and CDR2 SQIVND (reference sequence). The CDR3 has 12 amino acids. With 4 bases removed from V and 7 bases from J, the gap between germline ends came to 8 bases. CDR3 sequence reads: CASSRTDNEQFF. The CDR3 DNA is TGTGCCAGTAGTAGGACAGATAATGAGCAGTTCTTC.

This clone has more than one count but fewer than ten. The V and J genes are TRBV7-2 and TRBJ1-5; D unresolved. The V gene lost 2 bases and the J gene lost 10 bases, with 9 bases spanning the gap. The CDR3 runs 12 residues. From germline, CDR1 is SGHTA and CDR2 FQGNSA. In nucleotides, the CDR3 is TGTGCCAGCAGCTTACCTAATGATCCCCAGCATTTT. It specifies CASSLPNDPQHF.

The chain has TRBV5-1 and TRBJ1-5; 8 bases match TRBD1. Germline V lookup: CDR1 SGHRS, CDR2 YFSETQ. The J segment lost 7 bases and the V segment lost 4 bases, leaving 7 bases of the junction unmatched. The CDR3 consists of 14 residues. The CDR3: CASSPDRGGQPQHF. The CDR3 DNA sequence: TGCGCCAGCAGCCCTGACAGGGGAGGCCAGCCCCAGCATTTT. The full variable domain, its missing parts supplied by reference TRBV5-1 and TRBJ1-5, is KAGVTQTPRYLIKTRGQQVTLSCSPISGHRSVSWYQQTPGQGLQFLFEYFSETQRNKGNFPGRFSGRQFSNSRSEMNVSTLELGDSALYLCASSPDRGGQPQHFGDGTRLSIL.

This clone was detected only once. CDR3 sequence reads: CARSPETGPVGDTQYF. The CDR3 region has the DNA TGTGCCAGAAGCCCAGAGACAGGGCCTGTTGGCGATACGCAGTATTTT. The rearrangement joins TRBV5-3 to TRBJ2-3, with 7 nucleotides matching TRBD1. TRBV5-3 is an ORF, with its function uncertain. V shed 4 bases, J shed 6 bases, and the junction held 14 bases outside the gene matches. CDR3 size: 16 residues.

V gene TRBV21-1 combines with J gene TRBJ2-1; the table's D call of TRBD2 was not tested on the DNA. TRBV21-1 is annotated as a pseudogene. The CDR3 spans 16 residues. CDR3 DNA sequence: TGTGCCAGCAGCAAAGAGGAGGGGACTAGGAAAAATGAGCAGTTCTTC. Amino acid sequence: CASSKEEGTRKNEQFF.

Notes on this clone: The junction shows a germline mismatch at one end, possibly a read error. The rearrangement joins TRBV13 to TRBJ1-3, with 8 bases fitting TRBD1. In germline, CDR1 is PRHDT, CDR2 FYEKMQ (reference sequence). This CDR3 comprises 14 residues. CDR3 residues: CASRLDRGGNTIYF. The CDR3 DNA follows: TGTGCCAGCAGGTTAGACAGGGGTGGAAACACCATATATTTT.

The chain carries TRBV7-9 and TRBJ2-5, with 8 bases lining up with TRBD2. The ends lost 5 bases at V and 2 bases at J; junction bases unmatched: 13. Germline loops: CDR1 SEHNR, CDR2 FQNEAQ (reference sequence). The CDR3 sequence is 17 residues long. CDR3 nucleotide sequence: TGTGCCAGCAGCCTCGGGGCGGGGGGATTGTGGCAAGAGACCCAGTACTTC. It yields the protein CASSLGAGGLWQETQYF.

This clone is a singleton in its sample. This chain's CDR3 is CASSYGGRMYEQYF. In DNA form, the CDR3 reads TGTGCCAGCAGTTATGGGGGCAGAATGTACGAGCAGTACTTC. The rearrangement uses TRBV6-6 and TRBJ2-7, with a weak D call TRBD1 (6 bases). Germline V gives CDR1 MNHNY, CDR2 SVGAGI (reference sequence). V lost 3 bases, J lost 4 bases, and 13 bases lay in between. The CDR3 has 14 amino acids.

The chain recombines TRBV12-3 or TRBV12-4 with TRBJ2-5; D unclear. CDR3 length: 13 residues. Trimming left V 1 base short and J 3 bases short, with 6 bases between. The CDR3 DNA sequence: TGTGCCAGCAGTTTAGGGTTAGAAGAGACCCAGTACTTC. This translates into CASSLGLEETQYF.

J is TRBJ2-3 and V is TRBV4-3, with D uncertain. There are 15 residues in the CDR3. Trimming removed 0 bases at V and 0 bases at J, with 7 bases between. From germline, CDR1 is LGHNA and CDR2 YSLEER. The DNA for the CDR3 is TGCGCCAGCAGCCAAGATAGTACTAGCACAGATACGCAGTATTTT. Residues: CASSQDSTSTDTQYF.

The V gene is TRBV6-2 or TRBV6-3, the J gene TRBJ1-2, with TRBD1 matching 7 bases. The trim removed 0 bases at V and 7 bases at J, leaving 5 bases unmatched. The CDR3 is made up of 14 amino acids. In germline, CDR1 is MNHEY, CDR2 SVGEGT. CDR3 DNA: TGTGCCAGCAGTTACTCCTTACAGGGGCTTGGCTACACCTTC. Translated, it gives CASSYSLQGLGYTF.

The chain is built from TRBV29-1 and TRBJ1-2; perhaps TRBD1 as D (5 bases). CDR1 SQVTM and CDR2 ANQGSEA come from the germline V gene. Trimming cost V 3 bases and J 8 bases, with 13 bases left between them. The CDR3 totals 12 residues. The CDR3 loop is CSVEGQGIGYTF. CDR3 DNA sequence: TGCAGCGTTGAGGGGCAGGGAATAGGCTACACCTTC.

The rearrangement joins TRBV15 to TRBJ1-4; the D gene is possibly TRBD1 (5 bases). V lost 5 bases and J lost 0, with 10 bases in between. This CDR3 has 15 residues. CDR1 is LNHNV, CDR2 YYDKDF, per germline (reference sequence). This chain's CDR3 is CATSAPGATNEKLFF. CDR3 in DNA: TGTGCCACCAGCGCCCCGGGGGCAACTAATGAAAAACTGTTTTTT.

This chain uses TRBV7-2 with TRBJ2-7, with TRBD1 as a possible D gene (6 bases). Germline-derived CDR1 and CDR2 are SGHTA and FQGNSA. V was shortened by 5 bases and J by 2 bases, with 13 bases between the two germline ends. The CDR3 runs 14 residues. The CDR3 region is CASSTTRDTYEQYF. As DNA, the CDR3 is TGTGCCAGCAGCACCACACGGGACACCTACGAGCAGTACTTC. The full variable domain, completed using reference TRBV7-2 and TRBJ2-7, is GAGVSQSPSNKVTEKGKDVELRCDPISGHTALYWYRQSLGQGLEFLIYFQGNSAPDKSGLPSDRFSAERTGGSVSTLTIQRTQQEDSAVYLCASSTTRDTYEQYFGPGTRLTVT.

The chain carries TRBV2 and TRBJ2-1; D gene unclear. Deletions cut 2 bases from V and 1 base from J, with 9 bases between. The germline V gene encodes CDR1 SNHLY and CDR2 FYNNEI. This CDR3 has 15 amino acids. In DNA form, the CDR3 reads TGTGCCAGCAGTGAATCGGGTAGGTCCTACAATGAGCAGTTCTTC. It yields the protein CASSESGRSYNEQFF.

The V call is TRBV7-2, the J call TRBJ1-5, with TRBD1 as a possible D gene (6 bases). Germline values: CDR1 SGHTA, CDR2 FQGNSA. The CDR3 has 16 amino acids. The V end lost 1 base, the J end lost 7 bases, and 17 bases lay between the germline ends. The CDR3 loop reads CASSLVPPGAGQPQHF. CDR3 in DNA: TGTGCCAGCAGCTTAGTACCCCCAGGGGCCGGACAGCCCCAGCATTTT. The full variable domain, with the rest looked up from reference TRBV7-2 and TRBJ1-5, is GAGVSQSPSNKVTEKGKDVELRCDPISGHTALYWYRQSLGQGLEFLIYFQGNSAPDKSGLPSDRFSAERTGGSVSTLTIQRTQQEDSAVYLCASSLVPPGAGQPQHFGDGTRLSIL.

The V gene is TRBV19, the J gene TRBJ2-5, with 9 bases fitting TRBD1. Germline V CDR1 and CDR2: LNHDA, SQIVND (reference sequence). J was trimmed by 5 bases and V by 4 bases; bases with no gene match: 8. This CDR3 has 15 amino acids. Written as DNA, the CDR3 is TGTGCCAGTAGTAGGAGGACAGGGGAAGGGGAGACCCAGTACTTC. Residues: CASSRRTGEGETQYF.

The V gene is TRBV25-1, the J gene TRBJ2-7; 7 bases align to TRBD2. Germline CDR1 MGHDK, CDR2 SYGVNS. The trim removed 1 base at V and 2 bases at J, leaving 5 bases unmatched. This CDR3 spans 15 amino acids. CDR3 loop: CASSEFGTKAYEQYF. DNA for the CDR3: TGTGCCAGCAGTGAATTTGGGACTAAAGCCTACGAGCAGTACTTC.

J is TRBJ2-7 and V is TRBV4-3; 8 bases map to TRBD1. CDR3 length: 15 residues. Trimming cost V 4 bases and J 0 bases; bases outside gene matches: 5. The germline CDR1 and CDR2 sequences are LGHNA and YSLEER. The CDR3 sequence: CASSLRQGSSYEQYF. Here the CDR3 DNA reads TGCGCCAGCAGCCTCAGACAGGGGTCCTCCTACGAGCAGTACTTC.

The chain employs TRBV6-5 and TRBJ1-5; perhaps TRBD1 as D (6 bases). Germline CDR1 is MNHEY and CDR2 is SVGAGI. V gave up 8 bases and J gave up 5 bases, with 13 bases separating them. The CDR3 runs 13 residues. The CDR3 spells CASGKQGHQPQHF. CDR3 nucleotides: TGTGCCAGCGGAAAACAGGGCCATCAGCCCCAGCATTTT.

The rearrangement links TRBV6-5 to TRBJ2-2, with unresolved D. The germline V gene has CDR1 MNHEY and CDR2 SVGAGI. CDR3 size: 12 residues. Trimming left V 5 bases short and J 7 bases short, with 8 bases between. The DNA of the CDR3 is TGTGCCAGCAGTCTCTACGGCGGGGAGCTGTTTTTT. Translated, it gives CASSLYGGELFF.